These 5 T cell receptor beta chains came from one sample sequenced in a study of Ad26.COV2.S vaccination and SARS-CoV-2 variants. Sequencing used immunoSEQ multiplex PCR; TCRdb keeps in-frame clones, though not all of them. The data contain some 290,000 clones, over 80% of them seen just once; the ten biggest clones take up 2% to 2.5%. Sample treatment: around 19 received Ad26.COV2.S at low or high dose, single or two shots; about five received placebo; per-sample allocation not given. Specimen acquisition occurred on day 63 following the initial vaccine or placebo injection. This specimen consisted of peripheral blood, obtained in a trial of Ad26.COV2.S vaccine versus placebo. Source of these receptors: a person between 18 and 65 years old who received the Ad26.COV2.S COVID-19 vaccine or a placebo.

This clone occurred once. V and J are TRBV28 and TRBJ2-5, with a weak D call TRBD1 (6 bases). Germline V gene sequence: CDR1 MDHEN, CDR2 SYDVKM. V lost 5 bases, J lost 5 bases, and 12 bases lay in between. The CDR3 runs to 13 residues. CDR3 sequence (DNA): TGTGCCAGCAGTGGAACAGGGTCGGAGACCCAGTACTTC. Its translation is CASSGTGSETQYF.

This sequence joins TRBV27 and TRBJ2-5; D perhaps matches TRBD1 (5 bases). The CDR3 runs 13 residues. The V gene's germline CDR1 is MNHEY and CDR2 SMNVEV (reference sequence). Deletions cut 3 bases from V and 4 bases from J, with 9 bases between. CDR3 sequence (DNA): TGTGCCAGCAGTTTTACAGGCCGAGAGACCCAGTACTTC. It yields the protein CASSFTGRETQYF.

V gene TRBV28 combines with J gene TRBJ1-6, with no clear D. The CDR3 covers 15 residues. CDR1 MDHEN and CDR2 SYDVKM come from the germline V gene. Trimming removed 2 bases at V and 8 bases at J, with 13 bases between. DNA of the CDR3: TGTGCCAGCAGTTTAGGAGGACGGGGATATTCACCCCTCCACTTT. Its protein product is CASSLGGRGYSPLHF.

This chain joins TRBV7-2 and TRBJ2-7; D gene uncertain. V lost 5 bases to trimming and J lost 4 bases, with 6 bases between them. CDR3 length: 11 residues. In germline, CDR1 is SGHTA, CDR2 FQGNSA. DNA for the CDR3: TGTGCCAGCAGCGGCCTATACGAGCAGTACTTC. Translating gives CASSGLYEQYF.

This chain uses TRBV6-6 with TRBJ1-1; TRBD1 matches at 10 bases. Germline trimming cut 5 bases from V and 0 bases from J; bases unmatched to any gene: 6. This CDR3 has 16 amino acids. CDR1 MNHNY and CDR2 SVGAGI come from the germline V gene (reference sequence). DNA for the CDR3: TGTGCCAGCAGTCTAGGACAGGGGGTGTTGAACACTGAAGCTTTCTTT. Translated: CASSLGQGVLNTEAFF.